The 25 T cell receptor beta chains in this list originate from one sample, sequenced in a study of PD-1 blockade in classical Hodgkin lymphoma. Repertoires were generated with immunoSEQ multiplex PCR, while TCRdb's copy carries only in-frame clones and drops some. The sample includes some 96,000 clones, roughly 81% of them seen just once. Relapses following autologous stem cell transplantation were seen in all patients, with brentuximab vedotin exposure varying. Sequenced material: peripheral blood mononuclear cells (PBMCs), taken before the second cycle of nivolumab. These receptor sequences come from a human donor with classical Hodgkin lymphoma.

This clone was counted a few times. V is TRBV19 and J is TRBJ1-5; 7 bases line up with TRBD1. V dropped 6 bases and J dropped 0; count of bases not matched to a gene: 14. CDR3 size: 18 residues. The V gene's germline CDR1 is LNHDA and CDR2 SQIVND (reference sequence). The CDR3 loop reads CASSRQGRIAGSNQPQHF. The CDR3 bases are TGTGCCAGTAGCCGACAGGGACGGATAGCGGGTAGCAATCAGCCCCAGCATTTT.

The chain employs TRBV28 and TRBJ2-3, with D uncertain. Deletions cut 4 bases from V and 6 bases from J, with 5 bases between. Germline CDR1 and CDR2: MDHEN and SYDVKM. This CDR3 comprises 11 residues. CDR3 DNA: TGTGCCAGCAGTTCCAGGGATACGCAGTATTTT. This codes for CASSSRDTQYF.

The gene calls are TRBV29-1 and TRBJ1-2; 7 bases are shared with TRBD1. The CDR3 has 12 residues. Looked up from germline, CDR1 is SQVTM and CDR2 is ANQGSEA. Trimming at V came to 5 bases and at J to 3 bases, leaving 3 bases not matched to a gene. The CDR3 loop is CSVRDSHYGYTF. CDR3 in DNA: TGCAGCGTTCGGGACAGCCACTATGGCTACACCTTC. The whole variable domain, filled in from reference TRBV29-1 and TRBJ1-2, reads SAVISQKPSRDICQRGTSLTIQCQVDSQVTMMFWYRQQPGQSLTLIATANQGSEATYESGFVIDKFPISRPNLTFSTLTVSNMSPEDSSIYLCSVRDSHYGYTFGSGTRLTVV.

The chain uses TRBV14 and TRBJ1-2, with a possible D match to TRBD1 (5 bases). The CDR3 sequence is 15 residues long. The V end was cut by 0 bases, the J end by 8 bases, with 16 bases between. CDR1 is SGHDN and CDR2 is FVKESK in the germline V gene. CDR3 region: CASSQDRGARRGYTF. The CDR3 DNA sequence: TGTGCCAGCAGCCAAGATCGGGGCGCCCGGCGCGGCTACACCTTC.

The CDR3, as DNA: TGTGCCAGTAGTATACGGGGCATACGGGCCAATGAGCAGTTCTTC. Translation: CASSIRGIRANEQFF. The V gene is TRBV19, the J gene TRBJ2-1; D possibly matches TRBD1 or TRBD2 (5 bases each). The CDR3 totals 15 residues. V was shortened by 2 bases and J by 6 bases, with 14 bases between the two germline ends. CDR1 LNHDA and CDR2 SQIVND come from the germline V gene (reference sequence).

The chain employs TRBV20-1 and TRBJ2-1; no firm D call. This CDR3 has 11 amino acids. V lost 6 bases to trimming and J lost 10 bases, with 13 bases between them. Germline V lookup: CDR1 DFQATT, CDR2 SNEGSKA (reference sequence). The CDR3 nucleotides are TGCAGTGCCACGGATATAATGGAGCAGTTCTTC. This encodes CSATDIMEQFF.

The V and J genes are TRBV5-1 and TRBJ2-3; no definite D call. Deletions cut 4 bases from V and 4 bases from J, with 13 bases between. This CDR3 is 14 amino acids long. Germline V gene data show CDR1 as SGHRS and CDR2 as YFSETQ. For the CDR3, the DNA is TGCGCCAGCAGCCCTGGACCTCCGGCAGATACGCAGTATTTT. Protein: CASSPGPPADTQYF.

This clone was detected only a few times. The chain has TRBV25-1 and TRBJ2-1; possibly TRBD2 for D (5 bases). The germline V gene encodes CDR1 MGHDK and CDR2 SYGVNS. V was clipped by 6 bases and J by 5 bases, with 11 bases between them. The CDR3 is 13 residues long. This chain's CDR3 is CASSLGGHNEQFF. The CDR3 region has the DNA TGTGCCAGCAGCCTTGGCGGGCACAATGAGCAGTTCTTC.

V is TRBV27 and J is TRBJ2-5, with unresolved D. The CDR3 loop spans 14 amino acids. The germline V gene encodes CDR1 MNHEY and CDR2 SMNVEV (reference sequence). The V gene lost 0 bases and the J gene lost 0 bases, with 5 bases spanning the gap. The CDR3 here is CASSLSGYQETQYF. CDR3 in DNA: TGTGCCAGCAGTTTATCGGGGTACCAAGAGACCCAGTACTTC.

The rearrangement uses TRBV2 and TRBJ2-7; the D is unclear. This CDR3 has 13 amino acids. The germline CDR1 and CDR2 sequences are SNHLY and FYNNEI. The V end was cut by 4 bases, the J end by 1 base, with 8 bases between. DNA of the CDR3: TGTGCCAGCAGTGGCATCGGTTCCTACGAGCAGTACTTC. It yields the protein CASSGIGSYEQYF.

The chain uses TRBV18 and TRBJ2-2, with TRBD1 as a possible D gene (5 bases). V shed 4 bases and J shed 0 bases, with 9 bases lying between them. Looked up from germline, CDR1 is KGHSH and CDR2 is LQKENI. This CDR3 has 15 residues. The CDR3 sequence: CASSLKTANTGELFF. CDR3 nucleotides: TGTGCCAGCTCACTAAAGACAGCGAACACCGGGGAGCTGTTTTTT.

This rearrangement joins TRBV6-5 to TRBJ1-3, with D possibly TRBD1 on 5 matching bases. The ends were cut back, 4 bases at V and 4 bases at J, with 8 bases in the middle. CDR3 size: 13 residues. The germline V gene encodes CDR1 MNHEY and CDR2 SVGAGI. CDR3 sequence: CASSSGSGNTIYF. DNA of the CDR3: TGTGCCAGCAGTTCAGGGTCGGGAAACACCATATATTTT.

This CDR3 reads CASRGQGGNQPQHF. DNA for the CDR3: TGTGCCAGTAGGGGACAGGGTGGCAATCAGCCCCAGCATTTT. The genes are TRBV19 and TRBJ1-5; 9 bases fit TRBD1. This CDR3 is 14 amino acids long. Per the germline V gene, CDR1 is LNHDA and CDR2 is SQIVND (reference sequence). After removal of 6 bases from V and 2 bases from J, the junction contained 2 bases not matched to a gene.

This chain uses TRBV7-7 with TRBJ2-3, with D unresolved. In germline, CDR1 is SSHAT, CDR2 FNYEAQ (reference sequence). V was trimmed by 5 bases and J by 2 bases, leaving 11 bases between them. The CDR3 has 14 residues. The CDR3 here is CASSADLLTDTQYF. DNA of the CDR3: TGTGCCAGCAGCGCAGACCTACTCACAGATACGCAGTATTTT. The whole variable domain, filled in from reference TRBV7-7 and TRBJ2-3, reads GAGVSQSPRYKVTKRGQDVTLRCDPISSHATLYWYQQALGQGPEFLTYFNYEAQPDKSGLPSDRFSAERPEGSISTLTIQRTEQRDSAMYRCASSADLLTDTQYFGPGTRLTVL.

This clone was detected only a few times. V usage is TRBV19 and J usage is TRBJ1-5, with D tentatively TRBD1 (6 bases). CDR1 is LNHDA, CDR2 SQIVND, per germline (reference sequence). This CDR3 comprises 13 residues. Trimming took 5 bases from V and 6 from J, leaving 11 bases between them. The CDR3 protein is CASSYREGQPQHF. The CDR3 coding sequence is TGTGCCAGTAGTTACAGGGAAGGTCAGCCCCAGCATTTT.

This chain joins TRBV30 and TRBJ2-1, with D perhaps assigned TRBD1 or TRBD2 (5 bases each). The CDR3 length is 14 residues. The germline CDR1 and CDR2 sequences are GTSNPN and SVGIG (reference sequence). V was pared by 3 bases and J by 6 bases, with 15 bases between. This CDR3 reads CAWSRGVRGNEQFF. The CDR3 DNA is TGTGCCTGGAGCCGAGGGGTAAGAGGCAATGAGCAGTTCTTC.

The rearrangement links TRBV19 to TRBJ2-1; 12 bases agree with TRBD2. Germline V gene sequence: CDR1 LNHDA, CDR2 SQIVND (reference sequence). V gave up 5 bases and J gave up 8 bases; unmatched junction bases: 4. This CDR3 has 14 residues. In nucleotides, the CDR3 is TGTGCCAGTAGTGGACTAGCGGGATTGGATGAGCAGTTCTTC. Translated: CASSGLAGLDEQFF.

The chain has TRBV21-1 and TRBJ2-1; TRBD2, the table's D call, lacks a check against the DNA. TRBV21-1 has pseudogene status. The CDR3 loop spans 14 amino acids. Here the CDR3 reads CASSQGLAVSEQFF. CDR3 in DNA: TGTGCCAGCAGCCAGGGACTAGCAGTGAGTGAGCAGTTCTTC.

This chain connects TRBV6-6 to TRBJ1-6; 10 bases fit TRBD1. There are 16 residues in the CDR3. V gave up 6 bases and J gave up 6 bases; unmatched junction bases: 8. The V gene's germline CDR1 is MNHNY and CDR2 SVGAGI (reference sequence). Written as DNA, the CDR3 is TGTGCCAGCAGCCTCATGGGGACAGGGGTTAATTCACCCCTCCACTTT. It yields the protein CASSLMGTGVNSPLHF.

This clone has only a few counts. J is TRBJ1-5 and V is TRBV19, with D hard to call. V was clipped by 1 base and J by 1 base, with 8 bases between them. The CDR3 totals 15 residues. Germline V CDR1 and CDR2: LNHDA, SQIVND (reference sequence). The CDR3 nucleotides read TGTGCCAGTAGTATAGGGGTCAGAAGCAATCAGCCCCAGCATTTT. As protein: CASSIGVRSNQPQHF.

CDR3 sequence (DNA): TGTGCCTGGGCCCGTCAGATTGGAAACACCATATATTTT. This gives the protein CAWARQIGNTIYF. The chain combines TRBV30 with TRBJ1-3, with unresolved D. The germline V and J ends were trimmed by 5 bases and 3 bases, with 11 bases remaining between them. Germline V gene sequence: CDR1 GTSNPN, CDR2 SVGIG (reference sequence). The CDR3 is 13 amino acids.

This clone was seen once. The CDR3 spells CASSVEVGYNEQFF. CDR3 sequence (DNA): TGTGCCAGCAGCGTAGAGGTGGGGTACAATGAGCAGTTCTTC. J is TRBJ2-1 and V is TRBV9; D remains unclear. Between the trimmed V and J ends, which lost 0 bases and 4 bases, there was a span of 8 bases. This CDR3 has 14 amino acids. Germline assignment: CDR1 SGDLS and CDR2 YYNGEE.

This chain links TRBV7-9 with TRBJ2-1; 10 bases are a match to TRBD1. The CDR3 is 16 residues long. Looked up from germline, CDR1 is SEHNR and CDR2 is FQNEAQ (reference sequence). Trimming at V came to 1 base and at J to 3 bases, leaving 3 bases not matched to a gene. The CDR3 DNA reads as TGTGCCAGCAGCTTAGGGGACAGGGGCTACTACAATGAGCAGTTCTTC. It yields the protein CASSLGDRGYYNEQFF.

As DNA, the CDR3 is TGTGCCAGTAGTATAGCTACGCGGTCGAGCTCCTACGAGCAGTACTTC. Amino acid sequence: CASSIATRSSSYEQYF. The rearrangement links TRBV19 to TRBJ2-7; D call uncertain. The CDR3 extends over 16 amino acids. CDR1 is LNHDA, CDR2 SQIVND, per germline (reference sequence). Trimming left V 1 base short and J 0 bases short, with 13 bases between.

V gene TRBV19 combines with J gene TRBJ1-5; 12 bases match TRBD1. The CDR3 runs to 16 residues. Germline trimming cut 5 bases from V and 5 bases from J; bases unmatched to any gene: 7. Germline V gene lookup returns CDR1 LNHDA and CDR2 SQIVND (reference sequence). The CDR3 bases are TGTGCCAGTAGTTCCGGGACAGGGGGCTCGGATCAGCCCCAGCATTTT. Its translation: CASSSGTGGSDQPQHF.